The 30 T cell receptor beta chains below come from one sample, sequenced in a study of T cells in tuberculosis. Described time point: new active TB diagnosis, blood taken before or within 7 days of starting treatment. Clones were read by immunoSEQ multiplex PCR, and TCRdb kept only the in-frame ones, dropping some. This table has 25,000 to 30,000 clones, about 92% appearing once. The sample consisted of PBMCs, taken at tuberculosis diagnosis. The receptor source for this set is an adult with tuberculosis.

This rearrangement joins TRBV11-2 to TRBJ2-7; tentatively, D is TRBD1 (6 bases). Germline V CDR1 and CDR2: SGHAT, FQNNGV. Trimming took 2 bases from V and 0 from J, leaving 11 bases between them. This CDR3 is built from 15 residues. The CDR3 protein is CASSLTGTNSYEQYF. For the CDR3, the DNA is TGTGCCAGCAGCTTAACCGGGACAAACTCCTACGAGCAGTACTTC.

The V and J genes are TRBV2 and TRBJ1-2; D gene ambiguous. Trimming removed 2 bases from V and 3 bases from J, with 16 bases in between. The CDR3 runs 16 residues. The germline gives CDR1 SNHLY, CDR2 FYNNEI. Here the CDR3 reads CASSEWLRGADYGYTF. The DNA of the CDR3 is TGTGCCAGCAGTGAATGGTTGCGAGGAGCCGACTATGGCTACACCTTC.

This chain connects TRBV19 to TRBJ2-5; 10 bases are shared with TRBD2. V was pared by 8 bases and J by 2 bases, with 2 bases of the junction left unmatched. Looked up from germline, CDR1 is LNHDA and CDR2 is SQIVND (reference sequence). The CDR3 covers 13 residues. Here the CDR3 reads CASATSGQETQYF. The CDR3 nucleotides read TGTGCCAGTGCGACTAGCGGGCAAGAGACCCAGTACTTC.

The genes are TRBV27 and TRBJ2-3; a possible D gene is TRBD1 (6 bases). This CDR3 contains 18 residues. CDR1 is MNHEY and CDR2 is SMNVEV in the germline V gene (reference sequence). V was cut by 4 bases and J by 3 bases, with 23 bases left in between. The CDR3 nucleotides read TGTGCCAGCAGTTGGAGGTCGGCAGGGGCGGGTGAGACAGATACGCAGTATTTT. Its protein is CASSWRSAGAGETDTQYF.

The chain couples TRBV4-1 to TRBJ2-1, with D possibly being TRBD1 (6 bases). Looked up from germline, CDR1 is MGHRA and CDR2 is YSYEKL. The CDR3 is made up of 15 amino acids. Trimming stripped 1 base from V and 7 bases from J, with 14 bases between. The CDR3 sequence: CASSQAGVQGNEQFF. In DNA form, the CDR3 reads TGCGCCAGCAGCCAAGCCGGAGTACAGGGTAATGAGCAGTTCTTC.

The chain is built from TRBV27 and TRBJ1-2, with 10 positions matching TRBD1. The V gene's germline CDR1 is MNHEY and CDR2 SMNVEV (reference sequence). The trim removed 5 bases at V and 4 bases at J, leaving 13 bases unmatched. The CDR3 sequence is 17 residues long. DNA of the CDR3: TGTGCCAGCAGTCCACGGGACAGGGGTGCCCATCCCTATGGCTACACCTTC. Amino acid sequence: CASSPRDRGAHPYGYTF.

The chain recombines TRBV25-1 with TRBJ2-7, with D possibly being TRBD1 (6 bases). Germline CDR1 MGHDK, CDR2 SYGVNS. CDR3 length equals 12 residues. V was trimmed by 6 bases and J by 2 bases, leaving 8 bases between them. The CDR3 protein is CASRGQTYEQYF. CDR3 nucleotide sequence: TGTGCCAGCAGAGGACAGACCTACGAGCAGTACTTC.

V and J are TRBV6-5 and TRBJ2-1; TRBD2 matches at 8 bases. CDR3 length: 15 amino acids. V trimming: 5 bases; J trimming: 0 bases; junction bases outside the gene matches: 3. CDR1 is MNHEY and CDR2 is SVGAGI in the germline V gene. The CDR3 reads CASSVSGSSYNEQFF. In DNA, the CDR3 is TGTGCCAGCAGTGTGAGCGGGAGCTCCTACAATGAGCAGTTCTTC.

The rearrangement links TRBV2 to TRBJ1-1; D not resolved. CDR3 size: 13 residues. The V end was cut by 5 bases, the J end by 5 bases, with 12 bases between. CDR1 and CDR2 (germline): SNHLY, FYNNEI. CDR3 sequence (DNA): TGTGCCAGCAGTCCCGGGGAAACAACTGAAGCTTTCTTT. Protein sequence: CASSPGETTEAFF.

This clone was counted once. CDR3 amino acids: CASSTPSGQGTPYEQYF. In DNA, the CDR3 is TGTGCCAGCAGCACCCCAAGCGGACAGGGAACGCCCTACGAGCAGTACTTC. The J gene is TRBJ2-7, the V gene TRBV5-5, with 8 positions matching TRBD1. The germline V gene has CDR1 SGHKS and CDR2 YYEKEE (reference sequence). The V gene end was trimmed by 4 bases and the J gene end by 2 bases; junction bases not matched to a gene: 14. This CDR3 has 17 amino acids.

This sequence joins TRBV27 and TRBJ2-1, with D tentatively TRBD1 (5 bases). V lost 5 bases to trimming and J lost 4 bases, with 18 bases between them. CDR3 length: 16 residues. Germline V gene sequence: CDR1 MNHEY, CDR2 SMNVEV (reference sequence). The CDR3 spells CASSREGAYLYNEQFF. CDR3 nucleotide sequence: TGTGCCAGCAGTAGAGAAGGGGCTTATCTTTACAATGAGCAGTTCTTC.

This sequence joins TRBV28 and TRBJ2-7; 8 positions match TRBD1. The germline gives CDR1 MDHEN, CDR2 SYDVKM. This CDR3 has 14 amino acids. With V trimmed by 5 bases and J by 6 bases, 9 bases remained unmatched. CDR3 protein: CASSVRTGFGEQYF. CDR3 sequence (DNA): TGTGCCAGCAGTGTCCGGACAGGGTTTGGCGAGCAGTACTTC.

V and J are TRBV21-1 and TRBJ1-5. TRBV21-1 is a pseudogene segment. This CDR3 is 14 amino acids long. CDR3 in amino acids: CASSKEGANQPQHF. In nucleotides, the CDR3 is TGTGCCAGCAGCAAAGAAGGAGCAAATCAGCCCCAGCATTTT.

The chain joins TRBV5-4 to TRBJ2-3, with 15 bases identical to TRBD2. The ends lost 4 bases at V and 2 bases at J; junction bases unmatched: 8. The CDR3 sequence is 18 residues long. Per germline, CDR1 SGHNT and CDR2 YYREEE (reference sequence). The CDR3 region is CASSRTGLAGGPTDTQYF. The CDR3 bases are TGTGCCAGCAGCCGAACGGGACTAGCGGGGGGCCCCACAGATACGCAGTATTTT.

This chain joins TRBV2 and TRBJ2-7; 9 bases fit TRBD2. CDR3 length equals 16 residues. In germline, CDR1 is SNHLY, CDR2 FYNNEI. V shed 3 bases, J shed 2 bases, and the junction held 8 bases outside the gene matches. As DNA, the CDR3 is TGTGCCAGCAGTGACCCTAGCGGGATCTCCCCCTACGAGCAGTACTTC. It encodes CASSDPSGISPYEQYF.

CDR3 in amino acids: CASSFRGDRTDTQYF. The DNA of the CDR3 is TGTGCCAGCAGTTTTAGGGGCGACCGCACAGATACGCAGTATTTT. The chain joins TRBV27 to TRBJ2-3; possible D gene TRBD1, 5 bases. The V gene's germline CDR1 is MNHEY and CDR2 SMNVEV (reference sequence). V lost 3 bases and J lost 1, with 11 bases in between. This CDR3 spans 15 amino acids.

The chain is built from TRBV25-1 and TRBJ1-4; a weak D match, TRBD1 (6 bases). The V end was cut by 2 bases, the J end by 4 bases, with 14 bases between. The germline CDR1 and CDR2 sequences are MGHDK and SYGVNS. The CDR3 is 16 amino acids. The CDR3 spells CASSEIGGTLNEKLFF. Here the CDR3 DNA reads TGTGCCAGCAGTGAAATCGGGGGGACACTTAATGAAAAACTGTTTTTT.

This sequence joins TRBV6-5 and TRBJ2-1, with D perhaps matching TRBD1 (6 bases). The CDR3 has 13 residues. The germline CDR1 and CDR2 sequences are MNHEY and SVGAGI. The V gene lost 2 bases and the J gene lost 8 bases, with 10 bases spanning the gap. The CDR3 loop reads CASSYGSGDEQFF. The CDR3 region has the DNA TGTGCCAGCAGTTACGGATCAGGGGATGAGCAGTTCTTC.

This chain uses TRBV28 with TRBJ1-3; D remains unclear. Looked up from germline, CDR1 is MDHEN and CDR2 is SYDVKM. V lost 5 bases and J 0 bases, leaving 17 bases between the germline ends. This CDR3 contains 17 residues. The CDR3 nucleotides are TGTGCCAGCAGTCCCCCCGCCCTCCTAATCTCTGGAAACACCATATATTTT. It yields the protein CASSPPALLISGNTIYF. Variable domain in full (rest from reference TRBV28 and TRBJ1-3): DVKVTQSSRYLVKRTGEKVFLECVQDMDHENMFWYRQDPGLGLRLIYFSYDVKMKEKGDIPEGYSVSREKKERFSLILESASTNQTSMYLCASSPPALLISGNTIYFGEGSWLTVV.

The chain combines TRBV5-4 with TRBJ1-2; D is possibly TRBD1 (5 bases). The germline CDR1 and CDR2 sequences are SGHNT and YYREEE (reference sequence). The CDR3 totals 13 residues. Trimming took 4 bases from V and 8 from J, leaving 15 bases between them. The DNA of the CDR3 is TGTGCCAGCAGCCTGGGGGAGGCCTGGGGCTACACCTTC. Its translation: CASSLGEAWGYTF.

This clone was detected once. The V call is TRBV19, the J call TRBJ2-7; TRBD2 agrees at 10 bases. V dropped 3 bases and J dropped 6; count of bases not matched to a gene: 8. Germline values: CDR1 LNHDA, CDR2 SQIVND (reference sequence). This CDR3 has 15 residues. The CDR3: CASSMGGLAYGEQYF. The CDR3, as DNA: TGTGCCAGTAGTATGGGGGGACTAGCGTATGGCGAGCAGTACTTC.

This clone was seen once. CDR3 bases: TGTGCCAGCAGCTTAGGCCGGGTGAGCTCTGGGGCCAACGTCCTGACTTTC. It specifies CASSLGRVSSGANVLTF. This chain joins TRBV11-2 and TRBJ2-6; no reliable D call. The length of the CDR3 is 17 residues. In germline, CDR1 is SGHAT, CDR2 FQNNGV. V was trimmed by 1 base and J by 0 bases, leaving 10 bases between them.

The J gene is TRBJ2-7, the V gene TRBV15; 10 bases agree with TRBD2. The CDR3 is made up of 16 amino acids. V was clipped by 0 bases and J by 11 bases; unmatched bases: 13. Germline lookup yields CDR1 LNHNV and CDR2 YYDKDF (reference sequence). The chain's CDR3 is CATSRDNRVAGGGEYF. The CDR3 DNA is TGTGCCACCAGCAGAGATAATAGGGTAGCGGGAGGAGGGGAGTACTTC.

The CDR3, as DNA: TGTGGCCCCGCGGAGGGGGCGAGAAACAATGAGCAGTTCTTC. Amino acids: CGPAEGARNNEQFF. The chain uses TRBV9 and TRBJ2-1; D perhaps matches TRBD1 (7 bases). Per germline, CDR1 SGDLS and CDR2 YYNGEE. CDR3 length equals 14 residues.

V is TRBV6-5 and J is TRBJ2-7; a weak D match, TRBD1 (6 bases). CDR3 size: 15 residues. V was cut by 4 bases and J by 2 bases, with 15 bases left in between. In germline, CDR1 is MNHEY, CDR2 SVGAGI. The CDR3 DNA sequence: TGTGCCAGCAGTTCGAGTCGAGGGGGAGCCTACGAGCAGTACTTC. This codes for CASSSSRGGAYEQYF.

J is TRBJ2-7 and V is TRBV18, with 10 nucleotides matching TRBD1. The V and J ends lost 3 bases and 2 bases, in that order; junction bases with no gene match: 7. Germline V gives CDR1 KGHSH, CDR2 LQKENI. The CDR3 sequence is 16 residues long. The CDR3 DNA follows: TGTGCCAGCTCACCCCGGGACAGGGGCCAAACCTACGAGCAGTACTTC. Its protein is CASSPRDRGQTYEQYF.

The genes are TRBV6-1 and TRBJ1-1; D ambiguous. Trimming cost V 2 bases and J 5 bases, with 15 bases left between them. CDR1 and CDR2 (germline): MNHNS, SASEGT. This CDR3 has 15 amino acids. The CDR3 nucleotides read TGTGCCAGCAGTGAACGGGAACAATGGGGAACTGAAGCTTTCTTT. Its protein is CASSEREQWGTEAFF.

The chain uses TRBV2 and TRBJ2-5; 8 nucleotides align to TRBD1. In germline, CDR1 is SNHLY, CDR2 FYNNEI. The V gene end was trimmed by 5 bases and the J gene end by 2 bases; junction bases not matched to a gene: 4. The CDR3 contains 14 residues. CDR3 residues: CASSRQGIQETQYF. Written as DNA, the CDR3 is TGTGCCAGCAGTCGACAGGGGATACAAGAGACCCAGTACTTC.

This chain connects TRBV5-1 to TRBJ2-1; 12 nucleotides match TRBD2. The junction had 5 bases not matched to a gene; V was cut back by 5 bases and J by 5 bases. The V gene's germline CDR1 is SGHRS and CDR2 YFSETQ. CDR3 size: 15 residues. For the CDR3, the DNA is TGCGCCAGCAGACCTAGCGGGAGGGGAAACAATGAGCAGTTCTTC. The encoded protein is CASRPSGRGNNEQFF.

The chain recombines TRBV7-2 with TRBJ2-7; 8 nucleotides line up with TRBD2. CDR3 length: 16 residues. Per germline, CDR1 SGHTA and CDR2 FQGNSA. The V gene end was trimmed by 3 bases and the J gene end by 1 base; junction bases not matched to a gene: 8. The CDR3 DNA is TGTGCCAGCAGCTTGAGCGGGGGATTGGGGTCCTACGAGCAGTACTTC. It is translated as CASSLSGGLGSYEQYF. Using reference TRBV7-2 and TRBJ2-7 for the parts outside the CDR3, the full variable domain is GAGVSQSPSNKVTEKGKDVELRCDPISGHTALYWYRQSLGQGLEFLIYFQGNSAPDKSGLPSDRFSAERTGGSVSTLTIQRTQQEDSAVYLCASSLSGGLGSYEQYFGPGTRLTVT.